This entry features one TCR beta chain sequence. The antigen remains unidentified. V gave up 5 bases and J gave up 8 bases, with 9 bases separating them. This CDR3 has 11 residues. Germline V CDR1 and CDR2: MDHEN, SYDVKM. The sample originates from a study of early T cells in non-severe SARS-CoV-2 infection. Study information: Sequenced material consisted of bulk RNA (from unsorted whole blood), and chains were unpaired.

General study findings and limits: The matching step, a VDJdb search, favored anti-spike CD8 responses and missed private and CD4 specificities.

Unique molecular identifier tags were affixed to discrete cDNA molecules. MiXCR, applied by TCRdb to the 5' RACE reads, yields one record per CDR3 protein. This table has over 95,000 distinct CDR3 sequences, around 17% appearing once. V usage is TRBV28 and J usage is TRBJ1-1; D gene unclear. The clonotype originates from an adult who was a healthcare worker with PCR-confirmed SARS-CoV-2 infection or an uninfected control (not recorded which). Sequenced: whole blood. CDR3 DNA sequence: TGTGCCAGCAGTCGAGTTACCGAAGCTTTCTTT. It encodes CASSRVTEAFF.